Listed here are 7 T cell receptor beta chains from one sample, sequenced in a study of T cells in narcolepsy. Generated by immunoSEQ multiplex PCR, the TCRdb table keeps only in-frame clones and is missing some. The table has about 40,000 clones, about nine tenths seen once. What was sequenced was CD45RA- memory CD4+ T cells from PBMCs. Source of these receptors: a human donor with narcolepsy.

V usage is TRBV23-1 and J usage is TRBJ2-7, with D possibly being TRBD1 (6 bases). TRBV23-1 is an open reading frame whose function is uncertain. Trimming took 4 bases from V and 1 from J, leaving 14 bases between them. This CDR3 is 15 amino acids long. CDR3 protein: CASSLSDRTSYEQYF. The CDR3 DNA reads TGCGCCAGCAGTCTCTCCGACAGGACATCCTACGAGCAGTACTTC.

The rearrangement links TRBV14 to TRBJ2-2, with D unclear. V lost 1 base, J lost 7 bases, and 7 bases lay in between. CDR3 length equals 13 residues. CDR1 is SGHDN, CDR2 FVKESK, per germline. CDR3 coding DNA: TGTGCCAGCAGCCAAGTCTTCATCGGGGAGCTGTTTTTT. Protein product: CASSQVFIGELFF. Combining the CDR3 with reference TRBV14 and TRBJ2-2 gives the whole variable domain EAGVTQFPSHSVIEKGQTVTLRCDPISGHDNLYWYRRVMGKEIKFLLHFVKESKQDESGMPNNRFLAERTGGTYSTLKVQPAELEDSGVYFCASSQVFIGELFFGEGSRLTVL.

The chain recombines TRBV29-1 with TRBJ1-2; D is possibly TRBD1 (6 bases). Germline V CDR1 and CDR2: SQVTM, ANQGSEA. This CDR3 spans 14 amino acids. The V and J ends lost 1 base and 3 bases respectively, with 12 bases between them. The CDR3 nucleotides read TGCAGCGTTGAAGTGCCGGGGGCGGACTATGGCTACACCTTC. This gives the protein CSVEVPGADYGYTF.

The chain employs TRBV19 and TRBJ2-1; the D call may be TRBD1 or TRBD2 (5 bases each). V gave up 4 bases and J gave up 0 bases, with 16 bases separating them. CDR1 and CDR2 (germline): LNHDA, SQIVND (reference sequence). The CDR3 runs to 17 residues. The CDR3 spells CASSSPGTPSSYNEQFF. CDR3 DNA: TGTGCCAGTAGTAGTCCCGGGACCCCAAGCTCCTACAATGAGCAGTTCTTC.

In regard to this clone: This same CDR3 is encoded by further DNA sequences in the sample. The gene calls are TRBV5-6 and TRBJ2-7; the D is unclear. The CDR3 covers 14 residues. V lost 4 bases, J lost 2 bases, and 13 bases lay in between. Germline assignment: CDR1 SGHDT and CDR2 YYEEEE. The CDR3 loop reads CASSIFALPYEQYF. The CDR3 DNA is TGTGCCAGCAGCATCTTTGCTCTTCCCTACGAGCAGTACTTC.

The V call is TRBV6-5, the J call TRBJ2-7, with 12 bases aligning to TRBD2. V was clipped by 10 bases and J by 1 base; unmatched bases: 8. Germline V gene lookup returns CDR1 MNHEY and CDR2 SVGAGI. The CDR3 totals 15 residues. CDR3 in amino acids: CATRLAGGPSYEQYF. The CDR3 DNA reads as TGTGCCACCCGGCTAGCGGGGGGGCCTTCCTACGAGCAGTACTTC.

This clone was detected only once. This CDR3 is CASSAPGPREQYF. CDR3 nucleotides: TGTGCCAGCAGTGCACCCGGGCCTAGAGAGCAGTACTTC. The chain employs TRBV25-1 and TRBJ2-7; D is unclear. This CDR3 comprises 13 residues. Trimming took 4 bases from V and 7 from J, leaving 14 bases between them. CDR1 and CDR2 (germline): MGHDK, SYGVNS.